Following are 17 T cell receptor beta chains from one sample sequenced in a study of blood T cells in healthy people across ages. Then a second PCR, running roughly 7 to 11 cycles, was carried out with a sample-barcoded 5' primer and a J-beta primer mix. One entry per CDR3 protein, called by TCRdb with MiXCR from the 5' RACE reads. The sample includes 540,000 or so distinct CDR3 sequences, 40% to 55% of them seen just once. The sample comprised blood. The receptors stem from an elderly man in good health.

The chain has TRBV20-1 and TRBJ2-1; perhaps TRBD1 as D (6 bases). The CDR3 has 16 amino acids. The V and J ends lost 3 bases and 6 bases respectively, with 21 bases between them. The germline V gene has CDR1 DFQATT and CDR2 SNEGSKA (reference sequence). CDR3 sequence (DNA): TGCAGTGCTAGGATGGGACATTATCTTTCGGGCAATGAGCAGTTCTTC. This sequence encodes CSARMGHYLSGNEQFF.

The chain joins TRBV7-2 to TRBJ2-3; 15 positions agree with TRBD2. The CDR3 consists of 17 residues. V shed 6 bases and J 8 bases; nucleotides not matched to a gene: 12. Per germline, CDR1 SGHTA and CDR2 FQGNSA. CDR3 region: CASSFLGLAGGQATQYF. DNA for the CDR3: TGTGCCAGCAGTTTCCTTGGACTAGCGGGGGGGCAGGCTACGCAGTATTTT. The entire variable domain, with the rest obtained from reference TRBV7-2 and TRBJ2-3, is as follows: GAGVSQSPSNKVTEKGKDVELRCDPISGHTALYWYRQSLGQGLEFLIYFQGNSAPDKSGLPSDRFSAERTGGSVSTLTIQRTQQEDSAVYLCASSFLGLAGGQATQYFGPGTRLTVL.

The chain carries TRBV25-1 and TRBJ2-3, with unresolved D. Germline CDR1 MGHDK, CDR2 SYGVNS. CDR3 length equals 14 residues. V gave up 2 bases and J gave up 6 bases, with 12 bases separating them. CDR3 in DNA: TGTGCCAGCAGTGAAGCCCGTTGGCCGGATACGCAGTATTTT. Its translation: CASSEARWPDTQYF.

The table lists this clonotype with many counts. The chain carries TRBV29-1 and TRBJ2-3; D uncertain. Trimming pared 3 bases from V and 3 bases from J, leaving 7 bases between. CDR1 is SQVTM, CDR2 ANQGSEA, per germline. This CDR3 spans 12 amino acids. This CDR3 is CSVDTGTDTQYF. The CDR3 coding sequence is TGCAGCGTTGATACTGGAACAGATACGCAGTATTTT.

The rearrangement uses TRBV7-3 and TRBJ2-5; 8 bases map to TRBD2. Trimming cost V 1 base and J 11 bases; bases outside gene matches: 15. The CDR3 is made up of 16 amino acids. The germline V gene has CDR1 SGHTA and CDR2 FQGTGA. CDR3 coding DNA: TGTGCCAGCAGCTTAAGCGGGGGGCCCAGTTTTAATGAGCAGTACTTC. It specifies CASSLSGGPSFNEQYF.

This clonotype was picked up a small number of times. CDR3 coding DNA: TGTGCCAGCAGCGTAGAGCCTAGCGGTACCTACGAGCAGTACTTC. Translated, it gives CASSVEPSGTYEQYF. V is TRBV9 and J is TRBJ2-7; 7 bases map to TRBD2. V was clipped by 0 bases and J by 2 bases; unmatched bases: 5. This CDR3 is built from 15 residues. In germline, CDR1 is SGDLS, CDR2 YYNGEE.

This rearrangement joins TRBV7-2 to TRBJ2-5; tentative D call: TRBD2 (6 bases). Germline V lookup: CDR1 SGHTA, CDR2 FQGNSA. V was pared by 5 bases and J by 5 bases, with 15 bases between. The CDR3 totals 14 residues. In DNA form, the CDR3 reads TGTGCCAGCAGCGAATCGGGAGTGGGGGAGACCCAGTACTTC. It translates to CASSESGVGETQYF.

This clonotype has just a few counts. The CDR3 loop reads CASSQEFTESYGYTF. The CDR3 DNA reads TGCGCCAGCAGCCAAGAATTCACGGAATCTTATGGCTACACCTTC. This chain links TRBV4-3 with TRBJ1-2; no firm D call. This CDR3 is built from 15 residues. Germline V gives CDR1 LGHNA, CDR2 YSLEER. V lost 0 bases to trimming and J lost 5 bases, with 13 bases between them.

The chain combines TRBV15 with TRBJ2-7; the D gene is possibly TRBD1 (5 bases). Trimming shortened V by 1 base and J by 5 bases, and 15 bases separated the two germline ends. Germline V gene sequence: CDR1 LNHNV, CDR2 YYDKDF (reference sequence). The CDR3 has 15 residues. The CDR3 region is CATSRVRQGLNEQYF. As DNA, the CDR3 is TGTGCCACCAGCAGAGTGAGGCAGGGTCTCAACGAGCAGTACTTC.

The CDR3 sequence: CASSLSAGGSRRAYTQYF. In DNA form, the CDR3 reads TGTGCCAGCAGCTTATCCGCGGGGGGTTCTCGTAGGGCATATACGCAGTATTTT. The gene calls are TRBV7-2 and TRBJ2-3; 8 bases match TRBD2. Germline V gene lookup returns CDR1 SGHTA and CDR2 FQGNSA. The CDR3 has 18 amino acids. V dropped 2 bases and J dropped 7; count of bases not matched to a gene: 17.

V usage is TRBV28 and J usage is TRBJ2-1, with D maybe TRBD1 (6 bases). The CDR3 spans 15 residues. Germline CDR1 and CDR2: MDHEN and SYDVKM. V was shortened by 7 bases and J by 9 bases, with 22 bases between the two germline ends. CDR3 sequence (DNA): TGTGCCAGCACCTGGGGGCGTGGGGGTTCACGTGAGCAGTTCTTC. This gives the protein CASTWGRGGSREQFF.

Here the CDR3 DNA reads TGTGCCAGCAGCGTAGGGACAGGGGATACTGAAGCTTTCTTT. Amino acids: CASSVGTGDTEAFF. The genes are TRBV7-6 and TRBJ1-1; 10 nucleotides line up with TRBD1. The CDR3 is 14 amino acids. Germline-derived CDR1 and CDR2 are SGHVS and FNYEAQ. With V trimmed by 5 bases and J by 5 bases, 5 bases remained unmatched.

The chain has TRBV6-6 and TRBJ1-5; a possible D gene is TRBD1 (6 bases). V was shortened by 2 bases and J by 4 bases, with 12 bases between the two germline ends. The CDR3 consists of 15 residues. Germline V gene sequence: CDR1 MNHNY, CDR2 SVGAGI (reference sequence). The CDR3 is CASSYKETGNQPQHF. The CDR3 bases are TGTGCCAGCAGTTACAAGGAAACAGGGAATCAGCCCCAGCATTTT.

This CDR3 is CASSLVWGGVANTGELFF. In nucleotides, the CDR3 is TGTGCCAGCAGCTTAGTTTGGGGGGGGGTGGCGAACACCGGGGAGCTGTTTTTT. The V and J genes are TRBV7-2 and TRBJ2-2; 7 bases match TRBD2. The CDR3 totals 18 residues. Germline lookup yields CDR1 SGHTA and CDR2 FQGNSA. With 1 base clipped from V and 0 bases from J, the junction kept 8 bases outside the gene matches.

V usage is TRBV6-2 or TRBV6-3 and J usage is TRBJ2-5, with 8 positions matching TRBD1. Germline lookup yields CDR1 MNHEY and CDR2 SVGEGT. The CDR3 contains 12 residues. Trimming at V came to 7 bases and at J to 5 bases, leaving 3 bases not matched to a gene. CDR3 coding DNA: TGTGCCAGCAAAACAGGGGGGGAGACCCAGTACTTC. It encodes CASKTGGETQYF.

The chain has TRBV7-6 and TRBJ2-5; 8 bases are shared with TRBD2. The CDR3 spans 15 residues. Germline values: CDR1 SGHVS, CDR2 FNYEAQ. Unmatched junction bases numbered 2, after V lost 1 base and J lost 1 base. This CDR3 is CASSLDGGVQETQYF. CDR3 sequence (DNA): TGTGCCAGCAGCTTAGACGGGGGGGTCCAAGAGACCCAGTACTTC.

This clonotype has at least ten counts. The CDR3 region is CASSYSGTKDTQYF. As DNA, the CDR3 is TGTGCCAGCAGTTACTCCGGGACTAAAGATACGCAGTATTTT. The V call is TRBV6-5, the J call TRBJ2-3; 7 bases fit TRBD2. V shed 0 bases and J 5 bases; nucleotides not matched to a gene: 2. Germline CDR1 and CDR2: MNHEY and SVGAGI. This CDR3 has 14 residues.